A single sample gave rise to the 5 T cell receptor beta chains below, sequenced in a study of cytomegalovirus exposure and HLA in healthy donors. 13 Jbeta primers and 60 Vbeta primers were used for the PCR. Generated by immunoSEQ multiplex PCR, the TCRdb table keeps only in-frame clones and is missing some. The sample records 120,000 or so clones, 80% being singletons. Sequenced material: PBMCs. Receptors originate from a man aged 40-50 years in good health and CMV-seronegative.

This chain uses TRBV29-1 with TRBJ2-1; 7 nucleotides align to TRBD2. This CDR3 contains 12 residues. Trimming removed 7 bases from V and 4 bases from J; junction bases left unmatched: 4. Germline V lookup: CDR1 SQVTM, CDR2 ANQGSEA. The CDR3: CSGRDYYNEQFF. CDR3 bases: TGCAGCGGACGGGACTATTACAATGAGCAGTTCTTC.

This chain connects TRBV5-1 to TRBJ1-3; D unresolved. Germline V lookup: CDR1 SGHRS, CDR2 YFSETQ. The CDR3 runs 13 residues. Trimming left V 7 bases short and J 0 bases short, with 8 bases between. This CDR3 reads CASQQLSGNTIYF. CDR3 sequence (DNA): TGCGCCAGCCAACAGCTCTCTGGAAACACCATATATTTT.

Here the CDR3 DNA reads TGTGCCAGCACCCCGGCGAGAGTTGGGGCCAACACTGAAGCTTTCTTT. Its translation is CASTPARVGANTEAFF. The genes are TRBV6-4 and TRBJ1-1, with a possible D match to TRBD1 (5 bases). V was cut by 7 bases and J by 2 bases, with 20 bases left in between. The CDR3 is made up of 16 amino acids. Germline lookup yields CDR1 MRHNA and CDR2 SNTAGT.

This chain links TRBV5-1 with TRBJ2-2; weak D call: TRBD1 (5 bases). With 4 bases removed from V and 6 bases from J, the gap between germline ends came to 13 bases. Germline V gives CDR1 SGHRS, CDR2 YFSETQ. This CDR3 region has 14 residues. CDR3 residues: CASSVIQGAGELFF. The DNA of the CDR3 is TGCGCCAGCAGCGTAATTCAGGGCGCCGGGGAGCTGTTTTTT.

The rearrangement joins TRBV5-4 to TRBJ2-3, with 9 positions matching TRBD2. This CDR3 contains 16 residues. From germline, CDR1 is SGHNT and CDR2 YYREEE (reference sequence). J was trimmed by 0 bases and V by 4 bases; bases with no gene match: 6. DNA of the CDR3: TGTGCCAGCAGCGTCCTACTAGCGGGTAGCACAGATACGCAGTATTTT. This sequence encodes CASSVLLAGSTDTQYF.